These 16 T cell receptor beta chains share one sample of origin, sequenced in a study of T cells after yellow fever vaccination. TCRdb fed the 5' RACE reads into MiXCR, producing one record per CDR3 protein. The data contain approximately 600,000 distinct CDR3 sequences, 10% to 15% of them singletons. The sequencing used PBMCs, collected on the day of the yellow fever booster vaccination. The receptors come from a young man who received the YFV17D yellow fever vaccine.

The DNA of the CDR3 is TGTGCCAGCAGCGTGCCCAGGGGGCAGAAAGCTTTCTTT. Translated: CASSVPRGQKAFF. The chain combines TRBV5-4 with TRBJ1-1; 8 bases line up with TRBD1. V trimming: 4 bases; J trimming: 9 bases; junction bases outside the gene matches: 8. The CDR3 covers 13 residues. Germline assignment: CDR1 SGHNT and CDR2 YYREEE (reference sequence). Based on the CDR3 plus reference TRBV5-4 and TRBJ1-1, the full variable domain is ETGVTQSPTHLIKTRGQQVTLRCSSQSGHNTVSWYQQALGQGPQFIFQYYREEENGRGNFPPRFSGLQFPNYSSELNVNALELDDSALYLCASSVPRGQKAFFGQGTRLTVV.

There are a few counts of this clonotype. The CDR3 here is CASSLEPGRGRETQYF. The CDR3 DNA follows: TGCGCCAGCAGCTTGGAACCAGGGAGAGGCCGAGAGACCCAGTACTTC. The chain employs TRBV5-1 and TRBJ2-5; D may correspond to TRBD1 or TRBD2 (5 bases each). The CDR3 covers 16 residues. Trimming removed 0 bases from V and 4 bases from J, with 16 bases in between. Per germline, CDR1 SGHRS and CDR2 YFSETQ.

This chain uses TRBV30 with TRBJ2-1; unclear D gene. V was cut by 6 bases and J by 6 bases, with 12 bases left in between. This CDR3 is 12 amino acids long. The V gene's germline CDR1 is GTSNPN and CDR2 SVGIG (reference sequence). The CDR3 reads CACTRIRNEQFF. CDR3 nucleotides: TGTGCCTGCACAAGGATCCGCAATGAGCAGTTCTTC.

This clonotype was seen a few times. The chain has TRBV19 and TRBJ2-7; 10 bases are shared with TRBD1. From germline, CDR1 is LNHDA and CDR2 SQIVND (reference sequence). The CDR3 length is 16 residues. The trim removed 6 bases at V and 6 bases at J, leaving 14 bases unmatched. The CDR3 DNA reads as TGTGCCAGTAGCCCTATCCCGGGGACAGGGGTATTCGAGCAGTACTTC. Protein sequence: CASSPIPGTGVFEQYF. The full variable domain, in which reference TRBV19 and TRBJ2-7 provide the parts outside the CDR3, is DGGITQSPKYLFRKEGQNVTLSCEQNLNHDAMYWYRQDPGQGLRLIYYSQIVNDFQKGDIAEGYSVSREKKESFPLTVTSAQKNPTAFYLCASSPIPGTGVFEQYFGPGTRLTVT.

The CDR3 region has the DNA TGTGCCACCAGCAGAGGCACCTGGGAGCCCAAGGAAGAGACCCAGTACTTC. Amino acid sequence: CATSRGTWEPKEETQYF. The rearrangement links TRBV15 to TRBJ2-5; a weak D match, TRBD2 (5 bases). The CDR3 has 17 amino acids. Germline values: CDR1 LNHNV, CDR2 YYDKDF (reference sequence). Trimming removed 1 base at V and 3 bases at J, with 18 bases between.

This clonotype occurred a few times. The chain recombines TRBV5-1 with TRBJ2-2; the D is unclear. The germline V gene encodes CDR1 SGHRS and CDR2 YFSETQ. The CDR3 is 15 amino acids. Trimming pared 5 bases from V and 4 bases from J, leaving 15 bases between. The chain's CDR3 is CASSSGGIGTGELFF. The CDR3 region has the DNA TGCGCCAGCAGTTCGGGTGGGATAGGCACCGGGGAGCTGTTTTTT.

The table lists this clonotype with a few counts. The chain links TRBV5-8 to TRBJ2-2, with unresolved D. The ends were cut back, 8 bases at V and 0 bases at J, with 14 bases in the middle. Looked up from germline, CDR1 is SGHTS and CDR2 is YDEGEE. The CDR3 is made up of 15 amino acids. The CDR3 DNA follows: TGTGCCAGAGGCCGCATGGCGGCGAACACCGGGGAGCTGTTTTTT. Translating gives CARGRMAANTGELFF.

The V gene is TRBV7-2, the J gene TRBJ1-1; the D is unclear. Germline loops: CDR1 SGHTA, CDR2 FQGNSA. The germline V and J ends were trimmed by 11 bases and 11 bases, with 24 bases remaining between them. This CDR3 region has 13 residues. DNA for the CDR3: TGTGCCGGTAACCTTGGGTATGGGGAACCGGCTTTCTTT. Residues: CAGNLGYGEPAFF.

This clonotype was observed a few times. The chain carries TRBV6-2 or TRBV6-3 and TRBJ2-7; maybe TRBD1 (6 bases). Looked up from germline, CDR1 is MNHEY and CDR2 is SVGEGT. The V and J ends lost 2 bases and 6 bases respectively, with 8 bases between them. This CDR3 comprises 12 residues. CDR3 residues: CASSYQGIEQYF. In nucleotides, the CDR3 is TGTGCCAGCAGTTACCAGGGGATCGAGCAGTACTTC.

The sample holds a few counts of this clonotype. The gene calls are TRBV7-2 and TRBJ1-2; 9 bases are shared with TRBD1. Germline loops: CDR1 SGHTA, CDR2 FQGNSA. This CDR3 region has 14 residues. Trimming removed 1 base from V and 6 bases from J; junction bases left unmatched: 3. CDR3 in amino acids: CASSLGDRDHGYTF. In DNA, the CDR3 is TGTGCCAGCAGCTTAGGGGACAGGGACCATGGCTACACCTTC.

This clonotype was counted only a few times. The chain couples TRBV10-1 to TRBJ2-3; unclear D gene. The CDR3 has 17 residues. The V and J ends lost 0 bases and 2 bases respectively, with 15 bases between them. Looked up from germline, CDR1 is WNHNN and CDR2 is SYGVQD (reference sequence). As DNA, the CDR3 is TGCGCCAGCAGTGAGTCTGGAATACAGCGTGTCACAGATACGCAGTATTTT. Encoded protein: CASSESGIQRVTDTQYF.

There are a few counts of this clonotype. This chain uses TRBV6-1 with TRBJ2-1; 9 bases fit TRBD1. Germline CDR1 and CDR2: MNHNS and SASEGT. This CDR3 contains 15 residues. The trim removed 6 bases at V and 3 bases at J, leaving 6 bases unmatched. The CDR3 loop reads CASRSDRGNYNEQFF. CDR3 DNA: TGTGCCAGCAGGTCCGACAGGGGGAACTACAATGAGCAGTTCTTC.

This clonotype came up a few times. A read error may produce the germline difference seen at one junction end. The genes are TRBV20-1 and TRBJ1-5; 9 bases map to TRBD1. The V gene's germline CDR1 is DFQATT and CDR2 SNEGSKA (reference sequence). The CDR3 spans 15 residues. CDR3 nucleotides: TGCAGTGCGAGTGCCGGGACAGGGAGCACTCAGCCCCAGCATTTT. Amino acid sequence: CSASAGTGSTQPQHF.

This clonotype was observed a few times. The chain recombines TRBV5-1 with TRBJ2-3; 8 bases fit TRBD2. V was clipped by 2 bases and J by 0 bases; unmatched bases: 8. This CDR3 is built from 17 residues. Germline V gene lookup returns CDR1 SGHRS and CDR2 YFSETQ. In DNA, the CDR3 is TGCGCCAGCAGCTTAACTAGCGGAAAGCCTAGCACAGATACGCAGTATTTT. Encoded protein: CASSLTSGKPSTDTQYF.

This chain joins TRBV28 and TRBJ2-7; a possible D gene is TRBD2 (5 bases). Germline-derived CDR1 and CDR2 are MDHEN and SYDVKM. This CDR3 has 12 residues. V shed 11 bases and J shed 0 bases, with 11 bases lying between them. The CDR3 region is CAAGANSYEQYF. DNA of the CDR3: TGTGCCGCGGGCGCCAACTCCTACGAGCAGTACTTC.

The chain combines TRBV10-3 with TRBJ2-2; D is ambiguous. This CDR3 is 15 amino acids long. The V gene's germline CDR1 is ENHRY and CDR2 SYGVKD. Trimming took 3 bases from V and 1 from J, leaving 9 bases between them. The CDR3 loop is CAISDSDGNTGELFF. CDR3 bases: TGTGCCATCAGTGATAGTGACGGGAACACCGGGGAGCTGTTTTTT.